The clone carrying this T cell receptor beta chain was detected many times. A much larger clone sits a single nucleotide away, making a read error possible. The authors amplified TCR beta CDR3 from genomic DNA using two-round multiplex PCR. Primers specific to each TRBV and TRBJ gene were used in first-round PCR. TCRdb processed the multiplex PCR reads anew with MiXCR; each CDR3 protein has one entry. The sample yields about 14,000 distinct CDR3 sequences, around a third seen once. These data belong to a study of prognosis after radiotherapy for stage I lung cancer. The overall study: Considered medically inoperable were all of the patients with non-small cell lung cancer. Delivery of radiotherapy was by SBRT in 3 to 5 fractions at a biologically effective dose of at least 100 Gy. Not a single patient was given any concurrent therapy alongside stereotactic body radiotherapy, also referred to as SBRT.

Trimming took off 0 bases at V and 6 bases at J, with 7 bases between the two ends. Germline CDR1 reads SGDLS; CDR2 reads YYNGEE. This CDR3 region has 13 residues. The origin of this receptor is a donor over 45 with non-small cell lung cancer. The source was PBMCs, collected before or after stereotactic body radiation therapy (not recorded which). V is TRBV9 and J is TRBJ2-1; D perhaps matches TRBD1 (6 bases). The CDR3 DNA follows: TGTGCCAGCAGCGTAGTCAGGGGCAATGAGCAGTTCTTC. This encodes CASSVVRGNEQFF.